Listed below are T cell receptor beta chains from one sample, sequenced in a study of T-cell reconstitution after alpha-beta-depleted transplantation in children. TCRdb fed the PCR reads into MiXCR, producing one record per CDR3 protein. Here the sample spans about 98,000 distinct CDR3 sequences, 4.5% to 7.5% being singletons. This material consisted of PBMCs, mostly from graft donor cells, taken 60 days after TCRalphabeta/CD19-depleted stem cell transplant. All receptors derive from a female patient aged 2 to 10 who had a stem cell transplant for Fanconi anemia, so the T cells may come from the graft donor. CDR3s include the opening cysteine and the closing phenylalanine or tryptophan. A D gene is named only where the DNA matches it firmly. Only some rows state a clone size, as once, few, many or a class for expanded clones.

clone_size j_call v_call d_call cdr3_aa cdr3_nt
many TRBJ2-1 TRBV5-6 . CASSLLGDWDYNEQFF TGTGCCAGCAGCTTGCTTGGGGATTGGGACTACAATGAGCAGTTCTTC
many TRBJ2-1 TRBV28 . CASSPRGTFNRGEQFF TGTGCCAGCAGTCCCCGGGGGACCTTTAATAGGGGTGAGCAGTTCTTC
. TRBJ1-6 TRBV5-1 . CASSLSNRDSPLHF TGCGCCAGCAGCTTATCGAACAGGGATTCACCCCTCCACTTT
many TRBJ1-1 TRBV12-3/TRBV12-4 . CASSDFQAPNTEAFF TGTGCCAGCAGCGATTTCCAGGCGCCGAACACTGAAGCTTTCTTT
many TRBJ2-1 TRBV12-3/TRBV12-4 TRBD2 CASRPGLAGNEQFF TGTGCCAGCAGGCCGGGACTAGCCGGCAATGAGCAGTTCTTC
. TRBJ1-5 TRBV4-1 . CASSQERDQPQHF TGCGCCAGCAGCCAAGAGAGGGATCAGCCCCAGCATTTT
many TRBJ2-3 TRBV19 TRBD2 CASRTLAGGLVSGTDTQYF TGTGCCAGTAGGACCTTAGCGGGGGGACTCGTTTCTGGTACAGATACGCAGTATTTT
many TRBJ2-5 TRBV12-3/TRBV12-4 TRBD1 CASSPRRDRGETQYF TGTGCCAGCAGTCCCAGGAGGGACAGGGGGGAGACCCAGTACTTC
many TRBJ2-5 TRBV6-5 TRBD1 CASSSPGQGAQTQYF TGTGCCAGCAGTTCCCCGGGACAGGGGGCTCAGACCCAGTACTTC
many TRBJ2-5 TRBV27 TRBD1 CASSPGTGTQTQYF TGTGCCAGCAGTCCCGGGACAGGGACACAGACCCAGTACTTC
many TRBJ2-4 TRBV15 . CATSSARNAKNIQYF TGTGCCACCAGCAGTGCACGGAATGCCAAAAACATTCAGTACTTC
few TRBJ2-3 TRBV14 TRBD1 CASSQTGQRTITDTQYF TGTGCCAGCAGCCAAACGGGACAGAGGACGATCACAGATACGCAGTATTTT
. TRBJ1-3 TRBV7-8 . CASSSTAGNTIYF TGTGCCAGCAGCTCTACTGCTGGAAACACCATATATTTT
many TRBJ2-6 TRBV5-1 . CASSARGGPSVGANVLTF TGCGCCAGCAGCGCCAGGGGTGGACCTTCCGTGGGGGCCAACGTCCTGACTTTC
. TRBJ2-1 TRBV7-3 . CASSVGGVDEQFF TGTGCCAGCAGCGTCGGGGGCGTGGATGAGCAGTTCTTC
few TRBJ2-7 TRBV5-1 TRBD1 CASSPRDRPYEQYF TGCGCCAGCAGCCCCCGGGACAGACCCTACGAGCAGTACTTC
many TRBJ2-5 TRBV5-1 . CASSLAGETQYF TGCGCCAGCAGCTTGGCCGGTGAGACCCAGTACTTC
few TRBJ2-7 TRBV5-1 . CASSLASAAGYEQYF TGCGCCAGCAGCTTGGCCTCGGCAGCGGGTTACGAGCAGTACTTC
. TRBJ2-3 TRBV2 . CASSEYLKNTDTQYF TGTGCCAGCAGTGAATACTTAAAGAACACAGATACGCAGTATTTT
. TRBJ1-2 TRBV18 . CASSPLPHYGYTF TGTGCCAGCTCACCTCTGCCCCACTATGGCTACACCTTC
. TRBJ2-7 TRBV27 TRBD1 CASKLTGGGFKLYEQYF TGTGCCAGCAAACTAACAGGGGGCGGATTTAAACTGTACGAGCAGTACTTC
many TRBJ2-1 TRBV20-1 TRBD1 CSANDRGYYNEQFF TGCAGTGCTAATGACAGGGGGTACTACAATGAGCAGTTCTTC
many TRBJ2-1 TRBV20-1 TRBD2 CSARDPRSGGEGEQFF TGCAGTGCTAGAGATCCCCGTAGCGGGGGGGAGGGTGAGCAGTTCTTC
many TRBJ2-7 TRBV28 . CASSLIARREQYF TGTGCCAGCAGTTTAATCGCGCGCAGGGAGCAGTACTTC
many TRBJ1-1 TRBV7-8 . CASSLVDSRRNTEAFF TGTGCCAGCAGCTTAGTAGATTCTCGCAGGAACACTGAAGCTTTCTTT
many TRBJ2-3 TRBV7-3 . CASTLGGAPDTQYF TGTGCCAGCACCCTAGGGGGGGCCCCAGATACGCAGTATTTT
many TRBJ2-1 TRBV20-1 TRBD2 CSARLLGTSGRSSYNEQFF TGCAGTGCTAGGTTACTCGGGACTAGCGGGAGGAGCTCCTACAATGAGCAGTTCTTC
many TRBJ2-1 TRBV5-1 TRBD2 CASSLELAGGHEQFF TGCGCCAGCAGCTTGGAACTAGCGGGAGGGCATGAGCAGTTCTTC
many TRBJ2-1 TRBV3-1 . CASSHTGMGRSSYNEQFF TGTGCCAGCAGCCACACAGGAATGGGGCGGAGCTCCTACAATGAGCAGTTCTTC
many TRBJ2-7 TRBV5-6 . CASSLTGTTYEQYF TGTGCCAGCAGCTTGACGGGGACCACCTACGAGCAGTACTTC
many TRBJ2-7 TRBV12-3/TRBV12-4 . CASTPGRSSYEQYF TGTGCCAGCACTCCGGGACGGAGCTCCTACGAGCAGTACTTC
many TRBJ2-1 TRBV20-1 . CSADLPWGHEQFF TGCAGTGCCGACCTCCCGTGGGGACATGAGCAGTTCTTC
few TRBJ2-5 TRBV3-1 . CASSQDWLQETQYF TGTGCCAGCAGCCAAGATTGGCTCCAAGAGACCCAGTACTTC
many TRBJ2-7 TRBV28 . CASSIITGEQYF TGTGCCAGCAGCATCATTACAGGCGAGCAGTACTTC
. TRBJ2-3 TRBV6-4 TRBD2 CASSATSGGLDTQYF TGTGCCAGCAGTGCGACTAGCGGGGGATTGGATACGCAGTATTTT
many TRBJ2-2 TRBV20-1 TRBD1 CSAGQGANTGELFF TGCAGTGCTGGACAGGGGGCGAACACCGGGGAGCTGTTTTTT
. TRBJ2-2 TRBV7-2 . CASSLTTGELFF TGTGCCAGCAGCTTGACCACCGGGGAGCTGTTTTTT